What follows is one TCR beta chain and its context. The junction does not match germline at one end; this may be a read error. With a J-beta primer mix and a sample-barcoded 5' primer, a second PCR ran roughly 7 to 11 cycles. Using its own MiXCR run on the 5' RACE reads, TCRdb lists one record per CDR3 protein. The data show around 1,500,000 distinct CDR3 sequences, 28% seen once. The data were taken from a study of blood T cells in healthy people across ages. The individuals who served as donors were healthy Caucasians living in Russia, aged roughly 6 to 100. Researchers report isolating at least 7 million PBMCs per sample. Germline-derived CDR1 and CDR2 are SEHNR and FQNEAQ (reference sequence). The CDR3 consists of 9 residues.

This clonotype originated in a woman between 25 and 40 years old in good health. The sequenced sample consisted of blood. The chain is built from TRBV7-9 and TRBJ2-5; no firm D call. This chain's CDR3 is CASKETRYF. As DNA, the CDR3 is TGTGCCAGCAAAGAGACCCGGTACTTC.